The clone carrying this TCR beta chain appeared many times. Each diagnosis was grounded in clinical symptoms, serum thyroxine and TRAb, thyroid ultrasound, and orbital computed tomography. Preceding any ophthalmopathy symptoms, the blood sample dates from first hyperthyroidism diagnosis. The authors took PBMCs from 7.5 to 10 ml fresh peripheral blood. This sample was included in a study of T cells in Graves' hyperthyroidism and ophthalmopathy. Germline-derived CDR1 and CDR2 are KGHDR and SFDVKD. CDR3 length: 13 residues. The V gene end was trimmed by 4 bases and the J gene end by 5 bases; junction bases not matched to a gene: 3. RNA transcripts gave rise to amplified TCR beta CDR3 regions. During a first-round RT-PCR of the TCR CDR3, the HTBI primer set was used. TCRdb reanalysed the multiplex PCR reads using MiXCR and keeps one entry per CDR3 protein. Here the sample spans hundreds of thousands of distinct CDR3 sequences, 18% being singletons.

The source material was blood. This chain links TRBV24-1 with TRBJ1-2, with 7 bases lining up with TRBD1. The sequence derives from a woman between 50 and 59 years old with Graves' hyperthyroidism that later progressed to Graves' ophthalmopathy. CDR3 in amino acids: CATSDWTGYGYTF. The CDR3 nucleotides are TGTGCCACCAGTGACTGGACAGGATATGGCTACACCTTC.